This TCR beta chain was recorded in a study of long-term antiretroviral therapy in people with HIV. V dropped 5 bases and J dropped 7 bases, with 18 bases sitting between them. The germline gives CDR1 SEHNR, CDR2 FQNEAQ (reference sequence). This CDR3 comprises 14 residues. General study results and limits: Gathering of blood took place between about 2004 and 2018, possibly under older ART regimens. Comparison with controls showed narrower CDR3 length ranges in HIV repertoires.

For this clone: Its specificity is not known.

Every donor contributed at least one pre-ART and at least two post-ART PBMC samples. Survey level was the resolution at which the v3.0 immunoSEQ assay ran. Per-sample targets for sequencing were roughly 40,000-55,000 T-cell genomes. Generated by immunoSEQ multiplex PCR, the TCRdb table keeps only in-frame clones and is missing some. The table has some 20,000 clones, roughly three quarters seen once. V and J are TRBV7-9 and TRBJ2-7; the D call may be TRBD1 or TRBD2 (5 bases each). The sequenced sample was unsorted PBMCs, obtained 2.3 years after starting antiretroviral therapy. The receptor comes from a woman in her thirties or forties with HIV. CDR3 protein: CASSIRDGTGEQYF. CDR3 nucleotides: TGTGCCAGCAGCATCCGGGACGGTACCGGTGAGCAGTACTTC. Together with reference TRBV7-9 and TRBJ2-7, the CDR3 gives the full variable domain: DTGVSQNPRHKITKRGQNVTFRCDPISEHNRLYWYRQTLGQGPEFLTYFQNEAQLEKSRLLSDRFSAERPKGSFSTLEIQRTEQGDSAMYLCASSIRDGTGEQYFGPGTRLTVT.